Listed below are T cell receptor beta chains from one sample, sequenced in a study of T cell responses to AZD1222 COVID-19 vaccine. The repertoire was sequenced with immunoSEQ multiplex PCR; TCRdb's copy has only in-frame clones and lacks some. The repertoire holds 130,000 to 150,000 clones, with 82% as singletons. The sequences come from peripheral blood, collected on day 0 of MenACWY control vaccination. These receptors originate from an adult in good health. Both conserved end residues are part of each CDR3. Fields, in order: V gene, CDR3 protein.

V gene: TRBV27; CDR3 protein: CASSLFREQPQHF
V gene: TRBV5-1; CDR3 protein: CASSLSPSGGTQETQYF
V gene: TRBV2; CDR3 protein: CASRTGQGANNEQFF
V gene: TRBV5-1; CDR3 protein: CASSLDRENEQFF
V gene: TRBV7-9; CDR3 protein: CASSLPVHGYTF
V gene: TRBV12-3/TRBV12-4; CDR3 protein: CASGAGDTDTQYF
V gene: TRBV3-1/TRBV3-2; CDR3 protein: CASNYRGSRGNTIYF
V gene: TRBV30; CDR3 protein: CAWSLLAGGETQYF
V gene: TRBV30; CDR3 protein: CAWIRSAMNTEAFF
V gene: TRBV12-3/TRBV12-4; CDR3 protein: CASSFEGSQPQHF
V gene: TRBV12-3/TRBV12-4; CDR3 protein: CASSFGGSEQYF
V gene: TRBV5-6; CDR3 protein: CASSHGPGIYNEQFF
V gene: TRBV11-3; CDR3 protein: CASSRGSNTEAFF
V gene: TRBV11-2; CDR3 protein: CASSLAPAGGAYSPLHF
V gene: TRBV18; CDR3 protein: CASSPGNSGMRQTQYF
V gene: TRBV5-1; CDR3 protein: CASKSVAGGNEQFF
V gene: TRBV6-5; CDR3 protein: CASNQGTGDSPLHF
V gene: TRBV7-9; CDR3 protein: CASSWTAGTEAFF
V gene: TRBV6-2/TRBV6-3; CDR3 protein: CASSLRERGRYQPQHF
V gene: TRBV11-2; CDR3 protein: CASSSHRGGRGGEQFF
V gene: TRBV19; CDR3 protein: CASSNVVHSYEQYF
V gene: TRBV25-1; CDR3 protein: CASSEFSRSSGNTIYF
V gene: TRBV4-1; CDR3 protein: CASSQDYRTGDGNEKLFF
V gene: TRBV10-2; CDR3 protein: CASGNPGQGGSPLHF
V gene: TRBV4-2; CDR3 protein: CASSLSGSGGWDTQYF
V gene: TRBV7-3; CDR3 protein: CASSSDRDTEAFF
V gene: TRBV7-9; CDR3 protein: CASSLGQGTNYGYTF
V gene: TRBV5-1; CDR3 protein: CASSQDGAEAFF
V gene: TRBV19; CDR3 protein: CASKGDTIYF
V gene: TRBV7-8; CDR3 protein: CASSLVRVSGELFF
V gene: TRBV7-2; CDR3 protein: CASSFRGDQPQHF
V gene: TRBV5-1; CDR3 protein: CASSPGAGNEKLFF
V gene: TRBV6-5; CDR3 protein: CASSSGQGAFYEQYF
V gene: TRBV6-5; CDR3 protein: CASTTSDTDTQYF
V gene: TRBV4-1; CDR3 protein: CASSLTGSSDTEAFF
V gene: TRBV10-3; CDR3 protein: CAISESQLGRAKNIQYF
V gene: TRBV2; CDR3 protein: CASKETDNTEAFF
V gene: TRBV10-3; CDR3 protein: CAIRPQTGELFF
V gene: TRBV7-9; CDR3 protein: CASSLIGDQPQHF
V gene: TRBV3-1/TRBV3-2; CDR3 protein: CASSQGTSVNSPLHF
V gene: TRBV19; CDR3 protein: CASSREQGSYGYTF
V gene: TRBV2; CDR3 protein: CASSERAVLQEAFF
V gene: TRBV27; CDR3 protein: CASSLRRNNSPLHF
V gene: TRBV15; CDR3 protein: CATSREMSPTEAFF
V gene: TRBV4-1; CDR3 protein: CASSQDGTVAYNEQFF
V gene: TRBV24-1; CDR3 protein: CATSDPGQGTDTQYF
V gene: TRBV6-6; CDR3 protein: CASIPQGNYGYTF
V gene: TRBV5-4; CDR3 protein: CASSVDPIQETQYF
V gene: TRBV13; CDR3 protein: CASSTGLGPLRAQYF
V gene: TRBV30; CDR3 protein: CAWSVPRTDRVNTEAFF
V gene: TRBV6-5; CDR3 protein: CASSRIGSGTDTQYF
V gene: TRBV19; CDR3 protein: CASSQTIFTGELFF